This TCR beta chain was found in a study of OX40 agonist ivuxolimab in advanced cancers. About the full investigation: Ivuxolimab was a fully human IgG2 agonistic monoclonal antibody targeting the costimulatory receptor OX40 (CD134). Intravenous ivuxolimab was administered to patients every 2 weeks at six dose levels: 0.01, 0.1, 0.3, 1.5, 3 and 10 mg/kg. Of the roughly 54 patients in dose escalation, some 20 had hepatocellular carcinoma, some 15 had melanoma, 9 had renal cell carcinoma and 9 had head and neck cancer. A male proportion of about 79% and a mean age of around 60 years, ranging from about 23 to 90, were recorded for the dose-escalation cohort. Prior anti-PD-1, anti-PD-L1 or anti-CTLA-4 therapy was permitted, and approximately 40% of dose-escalation patients had received checkpoint inhibitors. Three dose-escalation patients achieved partial responses, one with hepatocellular carcinoma and two with cutaneous melanoma. Peripheral TCRbeta sequencing was intended to test whether TCR sequence diversity was altered and clonal T-cell expansion was caused by ivuxolimab. The paper describes the monotherapy dose-escalation part (N of about 50 patients) of the phase I trial of ivuxolimab.

CDR1 and CDR2, looked up from the germline V gene, are MDHEN and SYDVKM. The CDR3 starts with the cysteine, ends with the phenylalanine, and has 14 residues. CDR3 DNA only is kept here, 42 bases in frame from base 1. The germline ends are 15 bases apart after V is trimmed by 5 bases and J by 6 bases. The trial excluded patients who had a history of autoimmune disease or were on systemic immunosuppression. In every dose cohort, peripheral blood was drawn for TCR sequencing at baseline, cycle 4 day 1, and cycle 7 day 1. Samples came from an open-label, multicenter, first-in-human phase I dose-escalation trial of ivuxolimab. Adults with locally advanced or metastatic head and neck squamous cell, hepatocellular, melanoma or renal cell carcinoma were enrolled in the trial. Before TCR sequencing, CD4+ and CD8+ T cells were separately sorted from peripheral blood. Paper-wide results and their limitations: Low levels of normalized T-cell clonal expansion were also shown by some nonresponding patients. In the 0.1-3.0 mg/kg groups, partial responders were among the patients with the lowest normalized peripheral clonal expansion, particularly in CD8+ T cells. At doses from 0.1 to 3.0 mg/kg, clonal expansion was seen in both CD4+ and CD8+ blood T cells between baseline and week 6. After ivuxolimab, expanded clones were on average more numerous among CD8+ T cells than among CD4+ T cells. Antigen specificity was not determined for the clonally expanded peripheral T cells.

Genomic DNA was isolated from the sorted cells so that the TCRbeta CDR3 region could be sequenced. TCRbeta CDR3 regions were sequenced using the immunoSEQ Assay. Sourced from immuneACCESS, this table was stored by TCRdb with only in-frame sequences that have V and J called. A share of the clones is absent; for the studies checked, an unresolved V gene accounts for under half, and the remainder has no known explanation. This sample has 100,000 to 150,000 clones in its table, and over 75% of those were observed once. Clones ranked in the top ten supply 0.9% to 1.2% of the sample. Comments on this clone: Its binding antigen is unknown. No per-base quality is available; no much larger clone lies one base away.

The material sequenced was CD4+ or CD8+ T cells sorted from blood, taken in a trial of the OX40 agonist ivuxolimab. The chain was built from TRBV28 and TRBJ2-3; the D gene is not confidently resolved. This sequence originates from an adult with an advanced solid tumor such as melanoma, head and neck, liver or kidney cancer. Read as DNA, the sequence is TGTGCCAGCAGTGGATCTATTCCCGGGGATACGCAGTATTTT. Its translation is CASSGSIPGDTQYF.